The 30 T cell receptor beta chains below all came from one sample that was sequenced in a study of OX40 agonist ivuxolimab in advanced cancers. TCRdb's table, derived via immunoSEQ multiplex PCR, lists solely in-frame clones and lacks some. The sample holds roughly 67,000 clones, 88% seen once. This specimen consisted of CD4+ or CD8+ T cells sorted from blood, obtained in a trial of the OX40 agonist ivuxolimab. The receptor set was obtained from an adult with an advanced solid tumor such as melanoma, head and neck, liver or kidney cancer.

DNA of the CDR3: TGTGCCAGCTCTCCCGGGCTTAATGAAAAACTGTTTTTT. Its translation is CASSPGLNEKLFF. The rearrangement joins TRBV18 to TRBJ1-4; no definite D call. The length of the CDR3 is 13 residues. Trimming pared 6 bases from V and 4 bases from J, leaving 9 bases between. CDR1 and CDR2 (germline): KGHSH, LQKENI. Filled out from reference TRBV18 and TRBJ1-4, the complete variable domain reads NAGVMQNPRHLVRRRGQEARLRCSPMKGHSHVYWYRQLPEEGLKFMVYLQKENIIDESGMPKERFSAEFPKEGPSILRIQQVVRGDSAAYFCASSPGLNEKLFFGSGTQLSVL.

V gene TRBV4-1 combines with J gene TRBJ2-1; 8 bases fit TRBD2. This CDR3 comprises 14 residues. Germline V gives CDR1 MGHRA, CDR2 YSYEKL. V shed 4 bases, J shed 6 bases, and the junction held 5 bases outside the gene matches. The CDR3 region has the DNA TGCGCCAGCAGCCCGGGACTAGGACGCAATGAGCAGTTCTTC. This sequence encodes CASSPGLGRNEQFF.

This clone was counted a few times. The genes are TRBV30 and TRBJ1-2; D not resolved. The germline gives CDR1 GTSNPN, CDR2 SVGIG (reference sequence). This CDR3 comprises 10 residues. The V and J ends lost 3 bases and 4 bases respectively, with 3 bases between them. CDR3 in amino acids: CAWRTYGYTF. The CDR3 coding sequence is TGTGCCTGGAGGACCTATGGCTACACCTTC.

The rearrangement links TRBV19 to TRBJ1-6; the D gene is possibly TRBD1 (6 bases). The CDR3 is made up of 13 amino acids. The V end was cut by 5 bases, the J end by 8 bases, with 10 bases between. Germline V gives CDR1 LNHDA, CDR2 SQIVND (reference sequence). CDR3 sequence: CASSGQLDSPLHF. The CDR3 region has the DNA TGTGCCAGTAGTGGACAGTTGGATTCACCCCTCCACTTT.

The chain joins TRBV5-4 to TRBJ1-4; no clear D gene. The CDR3 runs 15 residues. Trimming left V 1 base short and J 1 base short, with 8 bases between. Germline lookup yields CDR1 SGHNT and CDR2 YYREEE (reference sequence). CDR3 sequence reads: CASSLIGKTNEKLFF. The CDR3 DNA follows: TGTGCCAGCAGCTTGATTGGGAAAACTAATGAAAAACTGTTTTTT.

The rearrangement uses TRBV27 and TRBJ1-1; the match to TRBD1 covers 7 bases. Germline CDR1 is MNHEY and CDR2 is SMNVEV (reference sequence). The CDR3 is 14 residues long. The trim removed 6 bases at V and 0 bases at J, leaving 4 bases unmatched. For the CDR3, the DNA is TGTGCCAGCAGCCTGGACAGGTTGAACACTGAAGCTTTCTTT. Translation: CASSLDRLNTEAFF.

J is TRBJ1-1 and V is TRBV19, with D possibly TRBD1 on 6 matching bases. The germline V and J ends were trimmed by 6 bases and 6 bases, with 17 bases remaining between them. The CDR3 extends over 14 amino acids. CDR1 and CDR2 from the germline V gene are LNHDA and SQIVND (reference sequence). The CDR3 sequence: CASRRQEEVAEAFF. The CDR3 DNA sequence: TGTGCCAGTAGGAGACAGGAAGAGGTTGCTGAAGCTTTCTTT. The variable domain in full, completed from reference TRBV19 and TRBJ1-1, reads DGGITQSPKYLFRKEGQNVTLSCEQNLNHDAMYWYRQDPGQGLRLIYYSQIVNDFQKGDIAEGYSVSREKKESFPLTVTSAQKNPTAFYLCASRRQEEVAEAFFGQGTRLTVV.

The chain has TRBV19 and TRBJ1-4; D ambiguous. CDR3 length: 14 amino acids. Trimming took 2 bases from V and 0 from J, leaving 4 bases between them. Germline CDR1 is LNHDA and CDR2 is SQIVND (reference sequence). This chain's CDR3 is CASSIFTTNEKLFF. CDR3 in DNA: TGTGCCAGTAGTATATTCACAACTAATGAAAAACTGTTTTTT.

The rearrangement uses TRBV6-5 and TRBJ2-3; 11 nucleotides agree with TRBD1. Per germline, CDR1 MNHEY and CDR2 SVGAGI. This CDR3 region has 15 residues. The V gene end was trimmed by 5 bases and the J gene end by 6 bases; junction bases not matched to a gene: 7. The DNA of the CDR3 is TGTGCCAGCAGTACGGACAGGGGGCCTGGCGATACGCAGTATTTT. Encoded protein: CASSTDRGPGDTQYF.

This clone came up once. This sequence joins TRBV19 and TRBJ1-1; a weak D match, TRBD1 (5 bases). The CDR3 is made up of 15 amino acids. Germline-derived CDR1 and CDR2 are LNHDA and SQIVND (reference sequence). Trimming pared 5 bases from V and 1 base from J, leaving 14 bases between. CDR3 in amino acids: CASSRQDTSNTEAFF. The CDR3 region has the DNA TGTGCCAGTAGTCGCCAGGACACGTCGAACACTGAAGCTTTCTTT.

This clone has more than one count but fewer than ten. V usage is TRBV7-9 and J usage is TRBJ2-1; D remains unclear. CDR1 SEHNR and CDR2 FQNEAQ come from the germline V gene (reference sequence). Deletions cut 5 bases from V and 8 bases from J, with 7 bases between. The CDR3 has 11 amino acids. DNA for the CDR3: TGTGCCAGCAGCCTTCTATATGAGCAGTTCTTC. Amino acids: CASSLLYEQFF.

V usage is TRBV5-1 and J usage is TRBJ2-5; D is unresolved. CDR1 SGHRS and CDR2 YFSETQ come from the germline V gene. This CDR3 comprises 15 residues. V was trimmed by 3 bases and J by 2 bases, leaving 14 bases between them. CDR3 amino acids: CASSSVRQVQETQYF. DNA for the CDR3: TGCGCCAGCAGCTCGGTGCGGCAGGTTCAAGAGACCCAGTACTTC.

The CDR3 DNA follows: TGTGCCAGCAGAGCTAGCGGGGGTGCTTACAATGAGCAGTTCTTC. This gives the protein CASRASGGAYNEQFF. The V call is TRBV6-5, the J call TRBJ2-1, with 10 bases lining up with TRBD2. Per the germline V gene, CDR1 is MNHEY and CDR2 is SVGAGI. CDR3 length: 15 amino acids. V dropped 6 bases and J dropped 4; count of bases not matched to a gene: 6.

The chain combines TRBV6-5 with TRBJ1-4; D is ambiguous. The CDR3 runs to 15 residues. The V end lost 2 bases, the J end lost 3 bases, and 10 bases lay between the germline ends. The germline V gene has CDR1 MNHEY and CDR2 SVGAGI. The CDR3 here is CASSYRDGPNEKLFF. The CDR3 nucleotides read TGTGCCAGCAGTTACCGTGACGGACCTAATGAAAAACTGTTTTTT.

The V and J genes are TRBV14 and TRBJ1-6, with TRBD1 matching 10 bases. Unmatched junction bases numbered 8, after V lost 4 bases and J lost 8 bases. The CDR3 loop spans 16 amino acids. Germline CDR1 SGHDN, CDR2 FVKESK. The CDR3, as DNA: TGTGCCAGCAGCCGGGTGGGGACAGGGGTATATTCACCCCTCCACTTT. As protein: CASSRVGTGVYSPLHF.

J is TRBJ2-3 and V is TRBV18, with 7 bases identical to TRBD1. The CDR3 runs to 16 residues. Germline V lookup: CDR1 KGHSH, CDR2 LQKENI. After removal of 1 base from V and 4 bases from J, the junction contained 8 bases not matched to a gene. The CDR3 DNA reads as TGTGCCAGCTCACCACGTTCACAGGGGCTGGCAGATACGCAGTATTTT. Its translation is CASSPRSQGLADTQYF.

This chain joins TRBV14 and TRBJ1-1; maybe TRBD1 (5 bases). CDR1 and CDR2 from the germline V gene are SGHDN and FVKESK. Trimming left V 3 bases short and J 7 bases short, with 12 bases between. CDR3 length equals 13 residues. The CDR3 nucleotides are TGTGCCAGCAGCCAGGGGCCCCAGGGTGAAGCTTTCTTT. Protein: CASSQGPQGEAFF. The full variable domain, with the rest looked up from reference TRBV14 and TRBJ1-1, is EAGVTQFPSHSVIEKGQTVTLRCDPISGHDNLYWYRRVMGKEIKFLLHFVKESKQDESGMPNNRFLAERTGGTYSTLKVQPAELEDSGVYFCASSQGPQGEAFFGQGTRLTVV.

The chain links TRBV28 to TRBJ2-3; TRBD2 aligns across 11 bases. V gave up 4 bases and J gave up 2 bases; unmatched junction bases: 8. Germline CDR1 reads MDHEN; CDR2 reads SYDVKM. The CDR3 consists of 17 residues. This CDR3 reads CASSSPGLAETTDTQYF. CDR3 bases: TGTGCCAGCAGTTCACCGGGACTAGCGGAAACCACAGATACGCAGTATTTT.

CDR3 sequence (DNA): TGTGCCAGTAGCGCACAGGGAGGAAGTACTGAAGCTTTCTTT. This translates into CASSAQGGSTEAFF. The chain has TRBV19 and TRBJ1-1, with TRBD1 as a possible D gene (6 bases). V lost 6 bases and J lost 5, with 16 bases in between. The length of the CDR3 is 14 residues. The germline gives CDR1 LNHDA, CDR2 SQIVND (reference sequence).

The chain links TRBV23-1 to TRBJ2-2; D might be TRBD1 (6 bases). TRBV23-1 is classed as an ORF, of uncertain function. V was trimmed by 6 bases and J by 3 bases, leaving 14 bases between them. CDR3 length: 15 amino acids. CDR3: CASRPTGSDTGELFF. CDR3 DNA sequence: TGCGCCAGCAGACCAACAGGGAGCGACACCGGGGAGCTGTTTTTT.

V usage is TRBV10-1 and J usage is TRBJ1-3; D not resolved. This CDR3 is 17 amino acids long. The V end lost 4 bases, the J end lost 0 bases, and 16 bases lay between the germline ends. Germline CDR1 and CDR2: WNHNN and SYGVQD (reference sequence). The CDR3 protein is CASSVIPPSFSGNTIYF. DNA for the CDR3: TGCGCCAGCAGTGTAATCCCTCCTTCTTTCTCTGGAAACACCATATATTTT.

The chain uses TRBV7-3 and TRBJ2-1; 10 bases agree with TRBD1. Germline CDR1 reads SGHTA; CDR2 reads FQGTGA. The V segment lost 5 bases and the J segment 7 bases; nucleotides outside the gene matches: 8. The CDR3 runs 15 residues. CDR3 bases: TGTGCCAGCAGCGCCACGGGGACAGGGGTGAATGAGCAGTTCTTC. The encoded protein is CASSATGTGVNEQFF.

This clone was picked up one time. V gene TRBV27 combines with J gene TRBJ1-6; D remains unclear. CDR1 is MNHEY and CDR2 is SMNVEV in the germline V gene (reference sequence). The CDR3 totals 15 residues. The V gene lost 5 bases and the J gene lost 7 bases, with 15 bases spanning the gap. The CDR3 region is CASSTSPGVNSPLHF. DNA of the CDR3: TGTGCCAGCAGTACCTCACCCGGGGTGAATTCACCCCTCCACTTT.

This clone has just one count. The CDR3 loop is CASSTSTGGEEKLFF. The CDR3 nucleotides are TGTGCCAGCAGCACCTCGACAGGGGGGGAAGAAAAACTGTTTTTT. V is TRBV5-5 and J is TRBJ1-4; TRBD1 matches at 9 bases. V lost 4 bases to trimming and J lost 8 bases; unmatched junction nucleotides: 9. CDR1 and CDR2 from the germline V gene are SGHKS and YYEKEE (reference sequence). This CDR3 contains 15 residues.

The V call is TRBV7-9, the J call TRBJ2-5; possible D gene TRBD2, 5 bases. Trimming left V 4 bases short and J 5 bases short, with 11 bases between. The germline V gene has CDR1 SEHNR and CDR2 FQNEAQ (reference sequence). The length of the CDR3 is 13 residues. The CDR3 here is CASSSSLAETQYF. In nucleotides, the CDR3 is TGTGCCAGCAGCTCGAGCTTAGCGGAGACCCAGTACTTC.

The chain links TRBV5-1 to TRBJ2-3; D is unclear. V was trimmed by 0 bases and J by 4 bases, leaving 12 bases between them. This CDR3 region has 15 residues. Per germline, CDR1 SGHRS and CDR2 YFSETQ. The chain's CDR3 is CASSLEQKLSDTQYF. CDR3 bases: TGCGCCAGCAGCTTGGAGCAGAAATTATCAGATACGCAGTATTTT. The full variable domain, rest sourced from reference TRBV5-1 and TRBJ2-3, is KAGVTQTPRYLIKTRGQQVTLSCSPISGHRSVSWYQQTPGQGLQFLFEYFSETQRNKGNFPGRFSGRQFSNSRSEMNVSTLELGDSALYLCASSLEQKLSDTQYFGPGTRLTVL.

The sample holds one count of this clone. The chain links TRBV5-1 to TRBJ2-3, with 9 bases matching TRBD1. Unmatched junction bases numbered 4, after V lost 2 bases and J lost 3 bases. CDR3 length: 15 residues. Per the germline V gene, CDR1 is SGHRS and CDR2 is YFSETQ. CDR3 nucleotides: TGCGCCAGCAGCTTTACAGGGGGCGGTACAGATACGCAGTATTTT. Protein product: CASSFTGGGTDTQYF.

This chain links TRBV28 with TRBJ1-5, with D uncertain. This CDR3 contains 14 residues. Trimming stripped 3 bases from V and 6 bases from J, with 12 bases between. CDR1 and CDR2 from the germline V gene are MDHEN and SYDVKM. The CDR3 nucleotides read TGTGCCAGCAGTTTTAGGGAAAAGGGTCAGCCCCAGCATTTT. This encodes CASSFREKGQPQHF.

This chain links TRBV5-5 with TRBJ2-7; a weak D match, TRBD1 (5 bases). The CDR3 length is 15 residues. Trimming took off 0 bases at V and 3 bases at J, with 13 bases between the two ends. Germline CDR1 is SGHKS and CDR2 is YYEKEE (reference sequence). The CDR3 reads CASSLEGRENYEQYF. Here the CDR3 DNA reads TGTGCCAGCAGCTTGGAGGGCAGGGAAAACTACGAGCAGTACTTC.

V and J are TRBV7-3 and TRBJ1-2; 8 bases agree with TRBD1. V was clipped by 2 bases and J by 8 bases; unmatched bases: 10. The CDR3 length is 15 residues. Looked up from germline, CDR1 is SGHTA and CDR2 is FQGTGA. In nucleotides, the CDR3 is TGTGCCAGCAGCTTAGGACCGGGACAGGTGGAAGGCTACACCTTC. Protein: CASSLGPGQVEGYTF.